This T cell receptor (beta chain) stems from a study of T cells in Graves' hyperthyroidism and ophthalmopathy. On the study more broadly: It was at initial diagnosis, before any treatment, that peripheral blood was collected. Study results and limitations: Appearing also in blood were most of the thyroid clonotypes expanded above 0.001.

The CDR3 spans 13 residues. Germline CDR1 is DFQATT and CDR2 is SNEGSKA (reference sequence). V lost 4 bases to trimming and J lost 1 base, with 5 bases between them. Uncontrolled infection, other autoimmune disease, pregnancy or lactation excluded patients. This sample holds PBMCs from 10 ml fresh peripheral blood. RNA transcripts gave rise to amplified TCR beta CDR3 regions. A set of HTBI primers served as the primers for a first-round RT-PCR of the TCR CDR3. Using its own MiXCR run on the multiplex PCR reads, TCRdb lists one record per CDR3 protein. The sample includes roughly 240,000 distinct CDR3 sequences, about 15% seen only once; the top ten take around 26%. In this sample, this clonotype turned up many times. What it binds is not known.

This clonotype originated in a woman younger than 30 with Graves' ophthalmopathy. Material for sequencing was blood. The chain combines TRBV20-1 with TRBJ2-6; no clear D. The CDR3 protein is CSAIPSGANVLTF. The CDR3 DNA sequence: TGCAGTGCTATTCCTTCTGGGGCCAACGTCCTGACTTTC.